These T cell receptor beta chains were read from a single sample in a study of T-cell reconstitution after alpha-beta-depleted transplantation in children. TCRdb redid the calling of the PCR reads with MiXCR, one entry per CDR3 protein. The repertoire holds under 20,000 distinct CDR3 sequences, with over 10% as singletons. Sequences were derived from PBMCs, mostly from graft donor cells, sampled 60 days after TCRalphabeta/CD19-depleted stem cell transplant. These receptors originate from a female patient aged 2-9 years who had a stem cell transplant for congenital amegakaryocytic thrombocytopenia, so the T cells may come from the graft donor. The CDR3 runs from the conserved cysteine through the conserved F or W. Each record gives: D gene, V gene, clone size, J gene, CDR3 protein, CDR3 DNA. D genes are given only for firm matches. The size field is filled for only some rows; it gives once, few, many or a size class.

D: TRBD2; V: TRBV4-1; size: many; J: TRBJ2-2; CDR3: CASSQAGLVNTGELFF; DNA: TGCGCCAGCAGCCAAGCGGGACTAGTGAACACCGGGGAGCTGTTTTTT
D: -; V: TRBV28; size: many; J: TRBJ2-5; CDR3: CASSLPGATIGETQYF; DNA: TGTGCCAGCAGTTTACCAGGGGCGACGATAGGAGAGACCCAGTACTTC
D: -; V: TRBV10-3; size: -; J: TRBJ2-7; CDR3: CAISVRFGGRDAEQYF; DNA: TGTGCCATCAGTGTGAGGTTTGGAGGGAGAGATGCCGAGCAGTACTTC
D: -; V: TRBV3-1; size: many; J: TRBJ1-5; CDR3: CASSQSASQPQHF; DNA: TGTGCCAGCAGCCAATCCGCAAGTCAGCCCCAGCATTTT
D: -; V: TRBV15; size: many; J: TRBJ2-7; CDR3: CATSRDRIALTYEQYF; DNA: TGTGCCACCAGCAGAGATCGGATAGCCCTCACCTACGAGCAGTACTTC
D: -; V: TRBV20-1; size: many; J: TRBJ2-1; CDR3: CSGGPAPLYNEQFF; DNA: TGCTCTGGGGGCCCCGCGCCCCTTTACAATGAGCAGTTCTTC
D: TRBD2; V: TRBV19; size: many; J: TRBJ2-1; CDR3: CASSPGLAEWSSYNEQFF; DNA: TGTGCCAGTAGCCCGGGACTAGCGGAGTGGAGCTCCTACAATGAGCAGTTCTTC
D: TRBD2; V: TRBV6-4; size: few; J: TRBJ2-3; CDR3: CASSATSGSDTQYF; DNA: TGTGCCAGCAGTGCGACTAGCGGGTCAGATACGCAGTATTTT
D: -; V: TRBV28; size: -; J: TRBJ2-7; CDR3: CASKPDPSYEQYF; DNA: TGTGCCAGCAAACCCGACCCGAGCTACGAGCAGTACTTC
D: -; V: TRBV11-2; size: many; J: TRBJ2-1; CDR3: CASSLNRDGHNEQFF; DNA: TGTGCCAGCAGCTTAAACCGGGACGGACACAATGAGCAGTTCTTC
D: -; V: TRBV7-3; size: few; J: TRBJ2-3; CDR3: CASSPTHSTDTQYF; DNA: TGTGCCAGCAGCCCTACCCACAGCACAGATACGCAGTATTTT
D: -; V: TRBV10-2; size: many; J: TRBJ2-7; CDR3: CASSVSREQYF; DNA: TGCGCCAGCAGTGTATCGCGCGAGCAGTACTTC
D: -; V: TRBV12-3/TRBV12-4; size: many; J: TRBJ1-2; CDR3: CASSVRDGYTF; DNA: TGTGCCAGCAGTGTCAGGGATGGCTACACCTTC
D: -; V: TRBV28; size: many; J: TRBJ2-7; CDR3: CASTRSPPGEQYF; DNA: TGTGCCAGCACCCGAAGCCCCCCTGGCGAGCAGTACTTC
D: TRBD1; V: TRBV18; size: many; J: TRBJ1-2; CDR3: CASSPGTGNYGYTF; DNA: TGTGCCAGCTCACCAGGGACAGGGAACTATGGCTACACCTTC
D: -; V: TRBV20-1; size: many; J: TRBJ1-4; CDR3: CSARDLGKSNEKLFF; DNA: TGCAGTGCTAGAGATTTGGGGAAGTCTAATGAAAAACTGTTTTTT
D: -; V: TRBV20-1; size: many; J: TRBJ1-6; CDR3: CSASRGIYNSPLHF; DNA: TGCAGTGCTAGCAGGGGTATATATAATTCACCCCTCCACTTT
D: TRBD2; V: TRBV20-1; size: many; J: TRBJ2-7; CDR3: CSAREASGSTEQYF; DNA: TGCAGTGCTAGAGAGGCTAGCGGGAGTACCGAGCAGTACTTC
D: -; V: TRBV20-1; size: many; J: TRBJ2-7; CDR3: CSAFPLSLRYF; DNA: TGCAGTGCCTTCCCTCTGTCCTTGCGGTACTTC
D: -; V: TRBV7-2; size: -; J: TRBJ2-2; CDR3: CASSLGDANTGELFF; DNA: TGTGCCAGCAGCTTAGGTGATGCGAACACCGGGGAGCTGTTTTTT
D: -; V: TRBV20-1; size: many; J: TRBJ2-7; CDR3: CSALRQTATYEQYF; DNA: TGCAGTGCTTTACGCCAGACCGCTACCTACGAGCAGTACTTC
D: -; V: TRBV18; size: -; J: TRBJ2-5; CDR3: CASEGETQYF; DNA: TGTGCCTCAGAAGGAGAGACCCAGTACTTC
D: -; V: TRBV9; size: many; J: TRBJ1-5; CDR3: CASSVTGSNQPQHF; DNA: TGTGCCAGCAGCGTTACTGGGAGCAATCAGCCCCAGCATTTT
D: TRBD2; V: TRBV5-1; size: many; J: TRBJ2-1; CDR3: CASSRTSYNEQFF; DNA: TGCGCCAGCAGCCGGACTAGCTACAATGAGCAGTTCTTC
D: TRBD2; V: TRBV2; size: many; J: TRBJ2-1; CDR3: CASSLYTGLADYNEQFF; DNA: TGTGCCAGCAGCCTGTACACAGGACTAGCGGATTACAATGAGCAGTTCTTC
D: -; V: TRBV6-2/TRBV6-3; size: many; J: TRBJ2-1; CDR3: CASSYFSAEEQFF; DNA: TGTGCCAGCAGTTATTTCTCCGCTGAGGAGCAGTTCTTC
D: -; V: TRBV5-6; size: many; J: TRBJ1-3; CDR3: CASSWQPRSGNTIYF; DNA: TGTGCCAGCAGCTGGCAGCCCCGCTCTGGAAACACCATATATTTT
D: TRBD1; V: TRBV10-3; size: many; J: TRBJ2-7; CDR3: CAISALGQGRYEQYF; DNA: TGTGCCATCAGTGCTCTCGGACAGGGGAGGTACGAGCAGTACTTC
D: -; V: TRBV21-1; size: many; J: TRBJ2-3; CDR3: CASTADGGLAATDTQYF; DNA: TGTGCCAGCACCGCGGATGGAGGTCTAGCGGCCACAGATACGCAGTATTTT
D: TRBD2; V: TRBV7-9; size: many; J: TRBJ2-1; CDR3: CASSRGLAGVEGSYNEQFF; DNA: TGTGCCAGCAGCAGGGGACTAGCGGGAGTTGAAGGATCCTACAATGAGCAGTTCTTC
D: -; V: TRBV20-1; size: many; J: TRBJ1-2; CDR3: CSGHVHNYGYTF; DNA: TGCAGTGGGCACGTGCACAACTATGGCTACACCTTC
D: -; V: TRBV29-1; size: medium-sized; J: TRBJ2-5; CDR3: CSVGGLMGAETQYF; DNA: TGCAGCGTTGGCGGGCTAATGGGGGCAGAGACCCAGTACTTC
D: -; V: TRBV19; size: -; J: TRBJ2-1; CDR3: CASKIVSTSYNEQFF; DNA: TGTGCCAGTAAGATCGTGTCGACCTCCTACAATGAGCAGTTCTTC
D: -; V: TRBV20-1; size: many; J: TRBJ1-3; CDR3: CSASAGIGNTIYF; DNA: TGCAGTGCTAGTGCGGGGATAGGAAACACCATATATTTT
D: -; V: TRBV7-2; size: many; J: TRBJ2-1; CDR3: CASSLAGAPPNEQFF; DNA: TGTGCCAGCAGCTTAGCGGGAGCCCCCCCCAATGAGCAGTTCTTC
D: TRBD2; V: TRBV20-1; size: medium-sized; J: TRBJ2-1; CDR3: CSAYRTSGRAYNEQFF; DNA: TGCAGTGCCTACCGGACTAGCGGGAGGGCCTACAATGAGCAGTTCTTC
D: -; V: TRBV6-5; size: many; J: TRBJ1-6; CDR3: CASSYSTGPFSYNSPLHF; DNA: TGTGCCAGCAGTTACTCGACCGGGCCCTTCTCCTATAATTCACCCCTCCACTTT